The present entry profiles one T cell receptor (beta chain) with its context. Its antigen is unidentified. These data originate in a study of CD4 T cells in relation to SARS-CoV-2 and coronaviruses. Study-level background: The HLA restriction of the shared crossreactive spike epitopes was mapped.

General study points: This crossreactivity analysis covered spike protein alone, no other viral proteins.

Trimming took off 4 bases at V and 14 bases at J, with 17 bases between the two ends. This CDR3 is built from 13 residues. Per germline, CDR1 LGHDT and CDR2 YNNKEL (reference sequence). Unexposed donor CD4+ T cells date from about 2011-2018, before the COVID-19 pandemic. CD4 enrichment then naive enrichment separated naive from memory CD4+ cells. Deep TCR-beta sequencing used DNA from uncultured naive and memory CD4+ T cells. Generated by immunoSEQ multiplex PCR, the TCRdb table keeps only in-frame clones and is missing some. Altogether 60,000 or so clones are present, about 95% being singletons, with the ten largest covering around 0.13%.

The V and J genes are TRBV3-1 (or the pseudogene TRBV3-2) and TRBJ1-4; D remains ambiguous. The sequenced sample consisted of naive CD4+ T cells from PBMCs. The subset was: naive CD4+ T cells isolated by negative enrichment. The source of this sequence is a human donor in good health. The CDR3 region is CASSLSWARTLFF. The CDR3 nucleotides are TGTGCCAGCAGCCTAAGTTGGGCCCGAACCCTGTTTTTT.